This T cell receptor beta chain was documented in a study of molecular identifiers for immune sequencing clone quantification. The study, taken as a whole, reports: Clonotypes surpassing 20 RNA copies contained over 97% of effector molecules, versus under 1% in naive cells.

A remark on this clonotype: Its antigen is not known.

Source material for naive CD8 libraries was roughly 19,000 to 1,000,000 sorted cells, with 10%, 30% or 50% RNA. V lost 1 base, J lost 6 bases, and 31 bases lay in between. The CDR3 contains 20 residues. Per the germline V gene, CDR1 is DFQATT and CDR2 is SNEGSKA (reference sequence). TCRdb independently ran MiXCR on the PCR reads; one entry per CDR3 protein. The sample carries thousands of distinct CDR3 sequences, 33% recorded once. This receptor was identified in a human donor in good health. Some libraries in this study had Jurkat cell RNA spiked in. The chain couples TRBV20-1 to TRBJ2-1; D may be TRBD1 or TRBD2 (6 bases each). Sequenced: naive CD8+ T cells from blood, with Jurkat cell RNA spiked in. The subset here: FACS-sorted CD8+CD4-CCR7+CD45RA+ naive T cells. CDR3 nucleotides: TGCAGTGCTAGAGCTCACACTATGACGGGGGCTTTGGGATTCTTCAATGAGCAGTTCTTC. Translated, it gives CSARAHTMTGALGFFNEQFF.